Listed here are 20 T cell receptor beta chains from one sample, sequenced in a study of T cells in tumors after PD-1 blockade. Profiled with immunoSEQ multiplex PCR; TCRdb holds only in-frame clones, not every one. Here the sample spans about 14,000 clones, about 63% being singletons. The sequencing here drew on tumor tissue, taken after anti-PD-1 treatment. These receptors came from a human donor with cutaneous squamous cell carcinoma.

The chain joins TRBV29-1 to TRBJ1-1; no definite D call. The germline gives CDR1 SQVTM, CDR2 ANQGSEA. The ends were cut back, 4 bases at V and 0 bases at J, with 9 bases in the middle. The CDR3 consists of 13 residues. This CDR3 reads CSVVTQMNTEAFF. In DNA form, the CDR3 reads TGCAGCGTTGTGACACAAATGAACACTGAAGCTTTCTTT. The full variable domain, in which reference TRBV29-1 and TRBJ1-1 provide the parts outside the CDR3, is SAVISQKPSRDICQRGTSLTIQCQVDSQVTMMFWYRQQPGQSLTLIATANQGSEATYESGFVIDKFPISRPNLTFSTLTVSNMSPEDSSIYLCSVVTQMNTEAFFGQGTRLTVV.

The chain couples TRBV19 to TRBJ1-2, with a weak D call TRBD1 (5 bases). This CDR3 comprises 13 residues. CDR1 LNHDA and CDR2 SQIVND come from the germline V gene (reference sequence). Trimming cost V 5 bases and J 6 bases, with 13 bases left between them. CDR3 sequence (DNA): TGTGCCAGTAGTTACGGGACCCGCCATGGCTACACCTTC. Translation: CASSYGTRHGYTF. Using reference TRBV19 and TRBJ1-2 for the parts outside the CDR3, the full variable domain is DGGITQSPKYLFRKEGQNVTLSCEQNLNHDAMYWYRQDPGQGLRLIYYSQIVNDFQKGDIAEGYSVSREKKESFPLTVTSAQKNPTAFYLCASSYGTRHGYTFGSGTRLTVV.

V and J are TRBV6-5 and TRBJ1-1; D unclear. This CDR3 has 13 residues. The germline CDR1 and CDR2 sequences are MNHEY and SVGAGI. V was shortened by 8 bases and J by 1 base, with 11 bases between the two germline ends. CDR3 sequence: CASYGWANTEAFF. The CDR3 coding sequence is TGTGCCAGCTACGGGTGGGCGAACACTGAAGCTTTCTTT.

The rearrangement joins TRBV24-1 to TRBJ2-7, with unresolved D. This CDR3 is 15 amino acids long. Looked up from germline, CDR1 is KGHDR and CDR2 is SFDVKD. V was clipped by 0 bases and J by 6 bases, with 14 bases between them. The CDR3 coding sequence is TGTGCCACCAGTGATTTGGTAGAGCTCCCCTCCGAGCAGTACTTC. Protein: CATSDLVELPSEQYF.

This clone is medium-sized in the sample. V and J are TRBV7-2 and TRBJ1-1, with D unclear. Deletions cut 5 bases from V and 4 bases from J, with 14 bases between. The CDR3 consists of 14 residues. Per germline, CDR1 SGHTA and CDR2 FQGNSA. The DNA for the CDR3 is TGTGCCAGCAGCCCCTTGGGAGGGAGCACTGAAGCTTTCTTT. Amino acid sequence: CASSPLGGSTEAFF.

This clone has only a few counts. The chain couples TRBV2 to TRBJ1-3, with D uncertain. Looked up from germline, CDR1 is SNHLY and CDR2 is FYNNEI. V shed 7 bases and J shed 2 bases, with 9 bases lying between them. The CDR3 loop spans 13 amino acids. CDR3 loop: CASKGIAGNTIYF. CDR3 bases: TGTGCCAGCAAAGGGATCGCTGGAAACACCATATATTTT.

The chain has TRBV7-8 and TRBJ2-2, with 9 bases that match TRBD2. V shed 1 base and J 4 bases; nucleotides not matched to a gene: 7. From germline, CDR1 is SGHVS and CDR2 FQNEAQ. The CDR3 sequence is 17 residues long. The CDR3 spells CASSLDGGGALTGELFF. CDR3 sequence (DNA): TGTGCCAGCAGCTTAGATGGCGGGGGGGCACTCACCGGGGAGCTGTTTTTT.

This chain connects TRBV6-6 to TRBJ1-1, with D possibly being TRBD1 (6 bases). The CDR3 runs to 11 residues. Germline V gene lookup returns CDR1 MNHNY and CDR2 SVGAGI (reference sequence). Trimming removed 2 bases at V and 10 bases at J, with 8 bases between. The CDR3 nucleotides read TGTGCCAGCAGTTACGAAGGGGGAGCTTTCTTT. Protein: CASSYEGGAFF.

This clone was found once. The rearrangement joins TRBV7-9 to TRBJ2-3, with TRBD2 matching over 8 bases. CDR1 and CDR2 (germline): SEHNR, FQNEAQ (reference sequence). J was trimmed by 6 bases and V by 3 bases; bases with no gene match: 5. This CDR3 comprises 14 residues. The CDR3 reads CASSFSGGPDTQYF. CDR3 DNA: TGTGCCAGCAGCTTCTCGGGGGGGCCGGATACGCAGTATTTT.

The rearrangement links TRBV7-3 to TRBJ2-2, with a weak D call TRBD2 (5 bases). Germline V gives CDR1 SGHTA, CDR2 FQGTGA. The CDR3 spans 15 residues. Trimming removed 3 bases from V and 0 bases from J, with 8 bases in between. The CDR3 DNA reads TGTGCCAGCAGCTTGGTGGGAGCGAACACCGGGGAGCTGTTTTTT. Translated, it gives CASSLVGANTGELFF.

The J gene is TRBJ1-2, the V gene TRBV6-6; D not certain. The CDR3 extends over 14 amino acids. CDR1 and CDR2 (germline): MNHNY, SVGAGI (reference sequence). Trimming pared 1 base from V and 9 bases from J, leaving 15 bases between. The CDR3 nucleotides read TGTGCCAGCAGTTACTTAACAACCGCTTTCAGCTACACCTTC. Its protein product is CASSYLTTAFSYTF.

The chain recombines TRBV11-2 with TRBJ1-2; D possibly corresponds to TRBD1 (5 bases). Germline V CDR1 and CDR2: SGHAT, FQNNGV. This CDR3 is 11 amino acids long. The ends were cut back, 1 base at V and 10 bases at J, with 7 bases in the middle. The CDR3 nucleotides are TGTGCCAGCAGCTTAGGCAGGGCCTACACCTTC. Its translation: CASSLGRAYTF.

The rearrangement joins TRBV29-1 to TRBJ2-7, with 8 bases identical to TRBD2. CDR3 length equals 16 residues. The V and J ends lost 4 bases and 3 bases, in that order; junction bases with no gene match: 14. Germline CDR1 and CDR2: SQVTM and ANQGSEA. The chain's CDR3 is CSVGGASGRNGYEQYF. DNA of the CDR3: TGCAGCGTTGGAGGTGCAAGCGGGAGAAATGGCTACGAGCAGTACTTC.

This chain links TRBV6-6 with TRBJ2-7; maybe TRBD1 (5 bases). The V end lost 5 bases, the J end lost 2 bases, and 13 bases lay between the germline ends. This CDR3 has 14 amino acids. Per the germline V gene, CDR1 is MNHNY and CDR2 is SVGAGI (reference sequence). The CDR3 sequence: CASSPHDSTYEQYF. The CDR3 nucleotides read TGTGCCAGCAGTCCTCATGACAGTACCTACGAGCAGTACTTC.

This chain uses TRBV5-1 with TRBJ2-2; 7 bases line up with TRBD1. J gave up 7 bases and V 1 base, and 7 bases lay outside the gene matches. CDR1 is SGHRS, CDR2 YFSETQ, per germline. The CDR3 is 15 amino acids. CDR3 loop: CASSLTGTAGGELFF. DNA for the CDR3: TGCGCCAGCAGCTTGACCGGGACAGCTGGCGGGGAGCTGTTTTTT.

This clone showed up just a few times. This chain joins TRBV30 and TRBJ1-2, with 7 bases identical to TRBD1. Germline lookup yields CDR1 GTSNPN and CDR2 SVGIG (reference sequence). The CDR3 sequence is 16 residues long. Trimming at V came to 0 bases and at J to 4 bases, leaving 11 bases not matched to a gene. CDR3 sequence reads: CAWSVPGAGGSYGYTF. CDR3 nucleotide sequence: TGTGCCTGGAGTGTACCGGGGGCAGGGGGTAGCTATGGCTACACCTTC.

The gene calls are TRBV5-1 and TRBJ2-5, with 7 bases aligning to TRBD1. This CDR3 comprises 11 residues. J gave up 9 bases and V 5 bases, and 4 bases lay outside the gene matches. The germline CDR1 and CDR2 sequences are SGHRS and YFSETQ. CDR3 protein: CASRQQGAQYF. The CDR3 DNA sequence: TGCGCCAGCAGGCAGCAGGGGGCCCAGTACTTC.

This clone was recorded a few times. The chain joins TRBV7-9 to TRBJ2-7, with D perhaps TRBD2 (6 bases). V lost 0 bases and J 3 bases, leaving 12 bases between the germline ends. There are 15 residues in the CDR3. Looked up from germline, CDR1 is SEHNR and CDR2 is FQNEAQ (reference sequence). CDR3 sequence reads: CASSLAEGRYYEQYF. CDR3 in DNA: TGTGCCAGCAGCTTAGCGGAGGGCAGGTACTACGAGCAGTACTTC.

The J gene is TRBJ2-7, the V gene TRBV5-1; 8 bases fit TRBD2. This CDR3 is built from 13 residues. V gave up 4 bases and J gave up 6 bases; unmatched junction bases: 6. Germline V gives CDR1 SGHRS, CDR2 YFSETQ. The CDR3 sequence: CASSGSGIGEQYF. The CDR3 region has the DNA TGCGCCAGCAGCGGTAGCGGGATTGGCGAGCAGTACTTC.

This clone was recorded once. The chain combines TRBV2 with TRBJ1-2; unclear D gene. This CDR3 region has 13 residues. Trimming pared 7 bases from V and 2 bases from J, leaving 11 bases between. The germline gives CDR1 SNHLY, CDR2 FYNNEI. The CDR3 here is CASTIAGNYGYTF. As DNA, the CDR3 is TGTGCCAGCACAATAGCGGGGAACTATGGCTACACCTTC. The complete variable domain, with remaining parts taken from reference TRBV2 and TRBJ1-2, reads EPEVTQTPSHQVTQMGQEVILRCVPISNHLYFYWYRQILGQKVEFLVSFYNNEISEKSEIFDDQFSVERPDGSNFTLKIRSTKLEDSAMYFCASTIAGNYGYTFGSGTRLTVV.